The T cell receptor (beta chain) under discussion was sequenced for a study of T cells in Graves' hyperthyroidism and ophthalmopathy. Findings and caveats of the study: A model of 13 V-J pairs discriminated ophthalmopathy from stable hyperthyroidism.

On this clonotype itself: Its antigen is not identified.

What was amplified from RNA transcripts were TCR beta CDR3 regions. An initial round of RT-PCR targeting the TCR CDR3 relied on the HTBI primer set. TCRdb fed the multiplex PCR reads into MiXCR, producing one record per CDR3 protein. The sample lists roughly 570,000 distinct CDR3 sequences, just over 45% occurring once. The specimen was peripheral blood or thyroid tissue (not recorded which). This TCR was sampled from an adult woman with Graves' disease, either hyperthyroidism or ophthalmopathy (not recorded which).

The CDR3 DNA reads as TGCAGCGTTGCCAGGACAGGACCCTCTGGGGCCAACGTCCTGACTTTC. Translated, it gives CSVARTGPSGANVLTF. The V and J genes are TRBV29-1 and TRBJ2-6, with 7 bases that match TRBD1. The CDR3 is 16 amino acids. CDR1 and CDR2 from the germline V gene are SQVTM and ANQGSEA. With V trimmed by 4 bases and J by 0 bases, 6 bases remained unmatched.